The 18 T cell receptor beta chains below come from one sample, sequenced in a study of tumour-infiltrating T cells in Burkitt lymphoma. Produced via immunoSEQ multiplex PCR; TCRdb's table is partial and in-frame only. The table shows roughly 15,000 clones, with 65% to 90% occurring only once. Sequenced input: tumor tissue. These receptors all come from a human donor with diffuse large B-cell lymphoma.

The chain has TRBV6-5 and TRBJ2-7; D is possibly TRBD1 or TRBD2 (5 bases each). Trimming cost V 1 base and J 7 bases, with 20 bases left between them. The germline V gene encodes CDR1 MNHEY and CDR2 SVGAGI. The CDR3 contains 16 residues. CDR3 nucleotides: TGTGCCAGCAGTTACTTGTCCGGGACCCGGTGGATGGAGCAGTACTTC. Amino acids: CASSYLSGTRWMEQYF.

This clone occurred a few times. The rearrangement links TRBV9 to TRBJ1-1; tentatively, D is TRBD1 (5 bases). Trimming took 0 bases from V and 6 from J, leaving 12 bases between them. The CDR3 is 14 amino acids. Germline values: CDR1 SGDLS, CDR2 YYNGEE. The CDR3 region has the DNA TGTGCCAGCAGCGTAGTGGGGCAGGGCGCTGAAGCTTTCTTT. Residues: CASSVVGQGAEAFF.

The chain recombines TRBV6-6 with TRBJ1-4; tentatively, D is TRBD1 (5 bases). The V end was cut by 2 bases, the J end by 8 bases, with 12 bases between. This CDR3 contains 14 residues. Per germline, CDR1 MNHNY and CDR2 SVGAGI (reference sequence). CDR3 loop: CASSYLPTGEKLFF. The CDR3 DNA reads as TGTGCCAGCAGTTACCTACCCACAGGAGAAAAACTGTTTTTT.

The gene calls are TRBV5-6 and TRBJ1-4; D is perhaps TRBD1 (5 bases). The CDR3 sequence is 19 residues long. Germline CDR1 SGHDT, CDR2 YYEEEE. V lost 4 bases and J lost 0, with 22 bases in between. CDR3 sequence: CASSQRWTTSLATNEKLFF. The CDR3 DNA sequence: TGTGCCAGCAGCCAAAGATGGACAACAAGCCTTGCAACTAATGAAAAACTGTTTTTT.

This sequence joins TRBV5-5 and TRBJ2-6; 8 nucleotides line up with TRBD1. Germline CDR1 reads SGHKS; CDR2 reads YYEKEE (reference sequence). Trimming took 4 bases from V and 0 from J; bases not matched to a gene: 9. This CDR3 contains 18 residues. CDR3 sequence (DNA): TGTGCCAGCAGCATGAGGGACAGGATGAGCTCTGGGGCCAACGTCCTGACTTTC. Its translation: CASSMRDRMSSGANVLTF.

The rearrangement joins TRBV29-1 to TRBJ1-1; D gene unclear. This CDR3 region has 14 residues. Germline V gene data show CDR1 as SQVTM and CDR2 as ANQGSEA. With 2 bases removed from V and 4 bases from J, the gap between germline ends came to 14 bases. This CDR3 reads CSVERPEGLTEAFF. CDR3 sequence (DNA): TGCAGCGTTGAACGACCCGAAGGTCTCACTGAAGCTTTCTTT.

The rearrangement joins TRBV4-3 to TRBJ2-2, with D perhaps matching TRBD1 (5 bases). The CDR3 has 15 residues. Trimming pared 3 bases from V and 7 bases from J, leaving 15 bases between. From germline, CDR1 is LGHNA and CDR2 YSLEER. The CDR3 reads CASSHLGVSSGELFF. CDR3 nucleotide sequence: TGCGCCAGCAGCCATTTAGGGGTCTCGAGCGGGGAGCTGTTTTTT.

Note on this clone: This sample includes further DNA sequences coding for the same CDR3. The V gene is TRBV27, the J gene TRBJ2-7, with unresolved D. Germline V lookup: CDR1 MNHEY, CDR2 SMNVEV (reference sequence). Trimming removed 2 bases from V and 0 bases from J, with 11 bases in between. The CDR3 loop spans 15 amino acids. CDR3: CASSLGPRSSYEQYF. Here the CDR3 DNA reads TGTGCCAGCAGTTTAGGGCCGAGAAGCTCCTACGAGCAGTACTTC.

This clone showed up just a few times. The chain is built from TRBV5-5 and TRBJ1-2; TRBD1 matches 9 bases. J was trimmed by 2 bases and V by 4 bases; bases with no gene match: 6. Germline CDR1 and CDR2: SGHKS and YYEKEE (reference sequence). The CDR3 is 15 amino acids. CDR3 DNA: TGTGCCAGCAGCATCGACAGGGGGGGGAACTATGGCTACACCTTC. Translated: CASSIDRGGNYGYTF.

The chain recombines TRBV5-1 with TRBJ2-1; 8 nucleotides match TRBD1. Per the germline V gene, CDR1 is SGHRS and CDR2 is YFSETQ. The J segment lost 4 bases and the V segment lost 7 bases, leaving 7 bases of the junction unmatched. This CDR3 spans 14 amino acids. CDR3: CASRGQGSYNEQFF. In nucleotides, the CDR3 is TGCGCCAGCCGAGGACAGGGAAGTTACAATGAGCAGTTCTTC.

This clone was seen only once. The chain has TRBV19 and TRBJ1-2; TRBD1 matches 10 bases. Germline loops: CDR1 LNHDA, CDR2 SQIVND (reference sequence). V was clipped by 1 base and J by 0 bases; unmatched bases: 2. This CDR3 contains 16 residues. CDR3 coding DNA: TGTGCCAGTAGTATAGGGGGACAGGGGACTAACTATGGCTACACCTTC. It is translated as CASSIGGQGTNYGYTF.

The chain recombines TRBV4-1 with TRBJ1-1; no reliable D call. V lost 0 bases to trimming and J lost 0 bases, with 14 bases between them. Germline-derived CDR1 and CDR2 are MGHRA and YSYEKL. The CDR3 loop spans 17 amino acids. The CDR3 reads CASSQDNEGRLNTEAFF. The DNA of the CDR3 is TGCGCCAGCAGCCAAGATAATGAGGGAAGGCTGAACACTGAAGCTTTCTTT.

The rearrangement links TRBV4-2 to TRBJ2-7; 8 nucleotides agree with TRBD1. With V trimmed by 6 bases and J by 3 bases, 7 bases remained unmatched. CDR3 length: 14 amino acids. CDR1 is LGHNA, CDR2 YNFKEQ, per germline. As DNA, the CDR3 is TGTGCCAGCAGAAAAAGTGGGACAGGCTACGAGCAGTACTTC. Its protein is CASRKSGTGYEQYF.

This clone appeared once. The chain uses TRBV7-2 and TRBJ1-1, with D perhaps matching TRBD1 (6 bases). CDR1 is SGHTA, CDR2 FQGNSA, per germline. Trimming shortened V by 8 bases and J by 1 base, and 14 bases separated the two germline ends. This CDR3 contains 14 residues. CDR3 in amino acids: CASLKGGQNTEAFF. CDR3 coding DNA: TGTGCCAGCTTAAAAGGGGGTCAGAACACTGAAGCTTTCTTT. The full variable domain, completed using reference TRBV7-2 and TRBJ1-1, is GAGVSQSPSNKVTEKGKDVELRCDPISGHTALYWYRQSLGQGLEFLIYFQGNSAPDKSGLPSDRFSAERTGGSVSTLTIQRTQQEDSAVYLCASLKGGQNTEAFFGQGTRLTVV.

V gene TRBV7-9 combines with J gene TRBJ2-7; D perhaps matches TRBD2 (6 bases). The CDR3 is made up of 15 amino acids. Trimming stripped 1 base from V and 2 bases from J, with 12 bases between. Germline V lookup: CDR1 SEHNR, CDR2 FQNEAQ (reference sequence). This chain's CDR3 is CASSLEEGQPYEQYF. The CDR3 DNA is TGTGCCAGCAGCTTAGAGGAGGGTCAACCCTACGAGCAGTACTTC.

The chain joins TRBV6-1 to TRBJ1-1, with D unresolved. There are 11 residues in the CDR3. V lost 3 bases and J 6 bases, leaving 5 bases between the germline ends. Germline lookup yields CDR1 MNHNS and CDR2 SASEGT. The CDR3 DNA reads TGTGCCAGCAGTGATTTTTCTGAAGCTTTCTTT. Its protein product is CASSDFSEAFF.

This chain uses TRBV29-1 with TRBJ2-7, with 7 bases aligning to TRBD1. The CDR3 contains 12 residues. Germline V gene data show CDR1 as SQVTM and CDR2 as ANQGSEA. After removal of 7 bases from V and 2 bases from J, the junction contained 5 bases not matched to a gene. CDR3: CSGRDSPYEQYF. CDR3 coding DNA: TGCAGCGGCCGGGACAGTCCCTACGAGCAGTACTTC.

The rearrangement uses TRBV6-5 and TRBJ2-1; no definite D call. The CDR3 contains 12 residues. CDR1 is MNHEY, CDR2 SVGAGI, per germline. Trimming removed 3 bases from V and 6 bases from J, with 6 bases in between. The CDR3 is CASSYGPNEQFF. CDR3 DNA sequence: TGTGCCAGCAGTTATGGTCCCAATGAGCAGTTCTTC.